The sample holds a few counts of the clone carrying this T cell receptor (beta chain). Alongside a J-beta primer mix, a sample-barcoded 5' primer served in a second PCR lasting about 7 to 12 cycles. TCRdb ran MiXCR on the 5' RACE reads and lists one entry per CDR3 protein. This table holds around 1,000,000 distinct CDR3 sequences, more than 30% found once. The CDR3 has 14 amino acids. Germline trimming cut 5 bases from V and 4 bases from J; bases unmatched to any gene: 4. The data stem from a study of blood T cells in healthy people across ages. Isolation yielded PBMCs, at least 6 million per sample, in every case.

The sequencing sample was made of blood. The receptor's source is a man between 18 and 35 years old in good health. This chain joins TRBV12-3 or TRBV12-4 and TRBJ2-3, with 9 bases lining up with TRBD1. CDR3 bases: TGTGCCAGCAGTCCGACAGGGGGTGCAGATACGCAGTATTTT. This codes for CASSPTGGADTQYF.